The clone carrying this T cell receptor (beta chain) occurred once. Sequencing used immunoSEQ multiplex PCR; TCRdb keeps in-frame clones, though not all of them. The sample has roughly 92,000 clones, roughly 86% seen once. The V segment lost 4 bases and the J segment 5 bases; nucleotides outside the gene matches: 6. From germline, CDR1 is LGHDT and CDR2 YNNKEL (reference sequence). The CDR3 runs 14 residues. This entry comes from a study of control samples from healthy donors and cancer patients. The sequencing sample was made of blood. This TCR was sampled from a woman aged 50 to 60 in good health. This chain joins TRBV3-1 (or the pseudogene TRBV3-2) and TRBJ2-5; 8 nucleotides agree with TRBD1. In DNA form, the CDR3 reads TGTGCCAGCAGCCCCTGGACAGGGTTGGAGACCCAGTACTTC. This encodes CASSPWTGLETQYF.